Sequencing of this TCR beta chain was carried out in a study of early T cells in non-severe SARS-CoV-2 infection. The overall study: Unsorted whole blood bulk RNA was sequenced, with unpaired chains.

Germline V gives CDR1 DFQATT, CDR2 SNEGSKA (reference sequence). The CDR3 is made up of 16 amino acids. Trimming at V came to 3 bases and at J to 2 bases, leaving 7 bases not matched to a gene. Study outcomes and limitations: A preference for anti-spike CD8 responses marked VDJdb matching, which missed private and CD4 specificities.

Unique molecular identifier tags were affixed to discrete cDNA molecules. Each CDR3 protein gets one entry after TCRdb re-called the 5' RACE reads with MiXCR. The table shows about 83,000 distinct CDR3 sequences, with 9% to 15% occurring only once. This clonotype has just a few counts. Its antigen is not known. What was sequenced was whole blood. The J gene is TRBJ2-3, the V gene TRBV20-1; 11 bases line up with TRBD2. The TCR originated in an adult who was a healthcare worker with PCR-confirmed SARS-CoV-2 infection or an uninfected control (not recorded which). CDR3: CSARGVTSGNTDTQYF. CDR3 bases: TGCAGTGCTAGGGGTGTGACTAGCGGGAACACAGATACGCAGTATTTT.